The sequence of this T cell receptor beta chain was determined in a study of cytomegalovirus exposure and HLA in healthy donors. In the PCR, 60 Vbeta and 13 Jbeta primers were used. Methods used by the authors: Later, an analysis found about 77 million unique TCR beta chains, and about 10 million of these were shared. The protocol was immunoSEQ multiplex PCR, while the TCRdb copy is restricted to in-frame clones and leaves out a portion. The DNA gave D and trimming, while V, J and clone size come from that table. The sample carries around 110,000 clones, 50% to 70% recorded once. Comments on this clone: Its antigen is as yet unknown.

Germline loops: CDR1 SNHLY, CDR2 FYNNEI. The germline V and J ends were trimmed by 6 bases and 2 bases, with 11 bases remaining between them. There are 14 residues in the CDR3. Study observations and caveats: Several of the most significant clusters appeared, in a later analysis, to be linked to common viral pathogens.

The V call is TRBV2, the J call TRBJ1-3, with D hard to call. Material: PBMCs. The receptor was derived from a woman aged 35 to 49 in good health and CMV-seropositive. CDR3 DNA: TGTGCCAGCAGGCCGAGCGGCCCTGGAAACACCATATATTTT. It is translated as CASRPSGPGNTIYF.